The rows below give T cell receptor beta chains drawn from one sample of a study of human T cells and chemical hapten exposure. TCRdb processed the RACE reads anew with MiXCR; each CDR3 protein has one entry. The data show over 75,000 distinct CDR3 sequences, 6% to 9% seen once. The specimen comprised whole blood, sampled in connection with sensitization to the hapten diphenylcyclopropenone (DPC). Receptors originate from a woman aged 25 to 39 with alopecia areata. Some clones in this sample may be carry-over from other donors' samples. The CDR3 runs from the conserved cysteine through the conserved F or W. A D gene is named only where the DNA matches it firmly. A clone size is listed for some rows: how often the clone was seen (once, few, many), or a class if it is expanded.

d_gene	abundance	v_gene	j_gene	CDR3nt	CDR3aa
TRBD1	many	TRBV13	TRBJ2-5	TGTGCCAGCAGCGCGAGATCTAAACAGGGGAATCAAGAGACCCAGTACTTC	CASSARSKQGNQETQYF
.	many	TRBV29-1	TRBJ2-2	TGCAGCGTTGTTTCAGGGACCGGGGAGCTGTTTTTT	CSVVSGTGELFF
.	many	TRBV5-1	TRBJ2-7	TGCGCCAGCAGCTTTAGTGGGTTCGACCACGAGCAGTACTTC	CASSFSGFDHEQYF
.	few	TRBV29-1	TRBJ2-7	TGCAGCGTTGTGGAGGGAGAAAGGGAGCAGTACTTC	CSVVEGEREQYF
.	many	TRBV18	TRBJ2-7	TGTGCCAGCTCTCTGACGGGGGAGTACGAGCAGTACTTC	CASSLTGEYEQYF
TRBD1	.	TRBV19	TRBJ2-1	TGTGCCACCACTTCGGACAGGGCCTTTTACAATGAGCAGTTCTTC	CATTSDRAFYNEQFF
TRBD1	many	TRBV7-2	TRBJ1-1	TGTGCCGGAGGCAGGGGGCGGATCACTGAAGCTTTCTTT	CAGGRGRITEAFF
.	many	TRBV5-4	TRBJ2-3	TGTGCCAGCAGCTTTGGGGGAAGTACAGATACGCAGTATTTT	CASSFGGSTDTQYF
TRBD1	many	TRBV12-3/TRBV12-4	TRBJ1-1	TGTGCCAGCAGTTTACGGGACAGGGGGCTTTGGACTGAAGCTTTCTTT	CASSLRDRGLWTEAFF
.	few	TRBV5-4	TRBJ1-1	TGTGCCAGCAGCTTGGACGGGATGAACACTGAAGCTTTCTTT	CASSLDGMNTEAFF
TRBD2	many	TRBV20-1	TRBJ2-7	TGCAGTGTTCCTACTAGCGATTCCTACGAGCAGTACTTC	CSVPTSDSYEQYF
.	few	TRBV5-6	TRBJ1-1	TGTGCCAGCAGCCACCAGCACACTGAAGCTTTCTTT	CASSHQHTEAFF
TRBD1	.	TRBV9	TRBJ2-2	TGTGCCAGCAGCGTAGCTCCAGGGGGCATCAACACCGGGGAGCTGTTTTTT	CASSVAPGGINTGELFF
.	few	TRBV30	TRBJ1-1	TGTGCCTGGAGCAGGTTGAACACTGAAGCTTTCTTT	CAWSRLNTEAFF
TRBD1	many	TRBV27	TRBJ1-2	TGTGCCAGCAGCCATTCCCTCTACGGACAGGGATACTATGGCTACACCTTC	CASSHSLYGQGYYGYTF
.	few	TRBV5-5	TRBJ1-5	TGTGCCAGCAGCAGAGCCAGGGACAATCAGCCCCAGCATTTT	CASSRARDNQPQHF
.	many	TRBV11-1	TRBJ2-6	TGTGCCAGCAGCCTAGGGCGACGCTCTGGGGCCAACGTCCTGACTTTC	CASSLGRRSGANVLTF
.	.	TRBV6-1	TRBJ1-2	TGTGCCAGCAGTGAAGCGCCCCCCGTCGGCTACACCTTC	CASSEAPPVGYTF
.	.	TRBV20-1	TRBJ1-5	TGCAGTGCTCACCAAGGTGGGGGTGGCAATCAGCCCCAGCATTTT	CSAHQGGGGNQPQHF
TRBD1	few	TRBV20-1	TRBJ2-3	TGCAGTGCTAGAGATCTTGGGAAAGGGGGCGCAGATACGCAGTATTTT	CSARDLGKGGADTQYF
.	many	TRBV7-9	TRBJ1-3	TGTGCCAGCAGGCACACAGGTGACTCTGGAAACACCATATATTTT	CASRHTGDSGNTIYF
.	.	TRBV29-1	TRBJ2-3	TGCAGCGTCCTTCGGCGGGGCCCGGAGGATACGCAGTATTTT	CSVLRRGPEDTQYF
.	few	TRBV2	TRBJ1-2	TGTGCCAGCAGTGTTGGCCCTTATGGCTACACCTTC	CASSVGPYGYTF
.	.	TRBV5-1	TRBJ2-3	TGCGCCAGCAGCTTGGCCACTGACACAGATACGCAGTATTTT	CASSLATDTDTQYF
TRBD2	many	TRBV6-1	TRBJ2-3	TGTGCCAGCAGTGAAGGGACTAGCGGGGCAGATACGCAGTATTTT	CASSEGTSGADTQYF
.	.	TRBV2	TRBJ1-4	TGTGCCAGCAGAGAGACGGGAGACCGTAATGAAAAACTGTTTTTT	CASRETGDRNEKLFF
.	few	TRBV7-3	TRBJ1-1	TGTGCCAGCAGCTTAAAAGGAATCACTGAAGCTTTCTTT	CASSLKGITEAFF
.	.	TRBV20-1	TRBJ2-1	TGCAGTGCCGTAGTCGGACCGCTTGGCTACAATGAGCAGTTCTTC	CSAVVGPLGYNEQFF
.	many	TRBV10-3	TRBJ1-6	TGTGCCATCAGTGAGTCCCCAGGGAATTCACCCCTCCACTTT	CAISESPGNSPLHF
.	.	TRBV11-2	TRBJ1-1	TGTGCCAGCAGCACCACAGGTCCGGGTGAAGCTTTCTTT	CASSTTGPGEAFF
TRBD1	few	TRBV20-1	TRBJ1-2	TGCAGTGCTAGCTCCCTGGACAGGGGGCGGCGGGGCTACACCTTC	CSASSLDRGRRGYTF
TRBD2	many	TRBV12-3/TRBV12-4	TRBJ2-7	TGTGCCAGCAGAGACATAGCGGGGGCCTACGAGCAGTACTTC	CASRDIAGAYEQYF
.	.	TRBV12-5	TRBJ2-3	TGTGCTAGTGGCCGTGGGACCAGACAAATCACAGATACGCAGTATTTT	CASGRGTRQITDTQYF
TRBD1	few	TRBV2	TRBJ1-4	TGTGCCAGCAGTATTGGACAGGGGGCTAATGAAAAACTGTTTTTT	CASSIGQGANEKLFF
TRBD1	many	TRBV18	TRBJ2-7	TGTGCCAGCTCACCGATTCCCGGGACAGCTCGGGCTTCCTACGAGCAGTACTTC	CASSPIPGTARASYEQYF
.	many	TRBV5-1	TRBJ2-5	TGCGCCAGCAGCGTGGGACAACTACAAGAGACCCAGTACTTC	CASSVGQLQETQYF
.	many	TRBV6-1	TRBJ1-4	TGTGCCAGCAGTGAAGTGGGAAGGGGTGATGAAAAACTGTTTTTT	CASSEVGRGDEKLFF